This T cell receptor beta chain was found in a study of STAT5B mutations in CD4+ large granular lymphocyte leukemia. The repertoire was sequenced with immunoSEQ multiplex PCR; TCRdb's copy has only in-frame clones and lacks some. The repertoire holds about 40,000 clones, with about four fifths as singletons. Material for sequencing was CD4+ T cells from blood buffy coats. This TCR derives from a human donor in good health.

The CDR3 DNA is TGTGCCGGAGGACTGTTTCGGAACACTGAAGCTTTCTTT. Protein: CAGGLFRNTEAFF. This chain links TRBV2 with TRBJ1-1; D gene unclear. CDR1 is SNHLY, CDR2 FYNNEI, per germline. V lost 11 bases to trimming and J lost 1 base, with 14 bases between them. The CDR3 extends over 13 amino acids.